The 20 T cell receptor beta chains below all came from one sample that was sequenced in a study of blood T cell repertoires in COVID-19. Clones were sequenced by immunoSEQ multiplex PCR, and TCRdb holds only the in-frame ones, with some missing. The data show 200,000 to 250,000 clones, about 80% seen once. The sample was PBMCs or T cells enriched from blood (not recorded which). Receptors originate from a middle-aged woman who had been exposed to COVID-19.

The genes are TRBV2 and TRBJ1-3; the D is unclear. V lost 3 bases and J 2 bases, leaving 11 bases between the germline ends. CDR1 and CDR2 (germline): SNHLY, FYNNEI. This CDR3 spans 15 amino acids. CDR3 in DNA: TGTGCCAGCAGTGAGAGCCAGGTGCCTGGAAACACCATATATTTT. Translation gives CASSESQVPGNTIYF.

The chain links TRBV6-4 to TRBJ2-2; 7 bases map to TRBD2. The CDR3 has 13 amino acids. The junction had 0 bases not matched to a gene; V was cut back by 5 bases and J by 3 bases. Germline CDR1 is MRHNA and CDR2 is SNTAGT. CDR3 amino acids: CASSSGDTGELFF. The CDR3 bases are TGTGCCAGCAGTAGCGGGGACACCGGGGAGCTGTTTTTT.

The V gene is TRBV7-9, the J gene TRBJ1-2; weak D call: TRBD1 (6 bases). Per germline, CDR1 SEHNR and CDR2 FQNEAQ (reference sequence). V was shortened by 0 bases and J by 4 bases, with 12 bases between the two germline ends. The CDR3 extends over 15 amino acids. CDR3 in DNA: TGTGCCAGCAGCTTAGCGCCCCAGGGGCCCTATGGCTACACCTTC. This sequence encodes CASSLAPQGPYGYTF.

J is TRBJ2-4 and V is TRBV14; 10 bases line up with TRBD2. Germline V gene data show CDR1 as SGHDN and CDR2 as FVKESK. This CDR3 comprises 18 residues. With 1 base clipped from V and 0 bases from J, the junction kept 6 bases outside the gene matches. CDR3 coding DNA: TGTGCCAGCAGCCAAGCAGCGGGGGGGTCTATAGCCAAAAACATTCAGTACTTC. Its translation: CASSQAAGGSIAKNIQYF.

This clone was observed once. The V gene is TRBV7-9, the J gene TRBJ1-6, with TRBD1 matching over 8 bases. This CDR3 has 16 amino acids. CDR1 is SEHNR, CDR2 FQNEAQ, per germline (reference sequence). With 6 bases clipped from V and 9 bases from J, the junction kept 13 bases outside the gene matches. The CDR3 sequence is CASSPGKDRVGSPLHF. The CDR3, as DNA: TGTGCCAGCAGTCCGGGGAAGGACAGGGTTGGTTCACCCCTCCACTTT.

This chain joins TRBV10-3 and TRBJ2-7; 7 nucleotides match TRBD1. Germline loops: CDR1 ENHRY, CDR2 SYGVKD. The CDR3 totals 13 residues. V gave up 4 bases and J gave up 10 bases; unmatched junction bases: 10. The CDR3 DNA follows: TGTGCCATCAGTGGAGAGACAGGGTTGAGCCAGTACTTC. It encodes CAISGETGLSQYF.

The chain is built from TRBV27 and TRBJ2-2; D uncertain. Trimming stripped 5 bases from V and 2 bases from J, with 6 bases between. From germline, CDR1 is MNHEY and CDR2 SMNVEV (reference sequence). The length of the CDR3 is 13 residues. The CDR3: CASSAINTGELFF. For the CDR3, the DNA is TGTGCCAGCAGTGCTATAAACACCGGGGAGCTGTTTTTT.

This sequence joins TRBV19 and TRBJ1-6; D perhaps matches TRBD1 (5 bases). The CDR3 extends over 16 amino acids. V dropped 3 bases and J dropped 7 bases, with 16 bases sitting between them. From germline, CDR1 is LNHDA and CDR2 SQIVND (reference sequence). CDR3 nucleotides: TGTGCCAGTAGTATCGGACATTCTCAACGAAATTCACCCCTCCACTTT. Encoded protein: CASSIGHSQRNSPLHF.

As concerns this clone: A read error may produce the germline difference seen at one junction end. The CDR3: CASSLSGGTDTQYF. CDR3 nucleotide sequence: TGTGCCAGCAGCCTCTCGGGGGGCACTGATACGCAGTATTTT. The V and J genes are TRBV7-9 and TRBJ2-3, with a tentative D call TRBD2 (7 bases). The CDR3 has 14 amino acids. Looked up from germline, CDR1 is SEHNR and CDR2 is FQNEAQ (reference sequence).

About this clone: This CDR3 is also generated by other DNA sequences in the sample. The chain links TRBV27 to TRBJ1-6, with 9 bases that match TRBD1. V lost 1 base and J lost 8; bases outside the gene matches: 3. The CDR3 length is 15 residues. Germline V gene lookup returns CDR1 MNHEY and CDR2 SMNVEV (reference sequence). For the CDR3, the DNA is TGTGCCAGCAGTTTATACAGGGGGCGGGATTCACCCCTCCACTTT. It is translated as CASSLYRGRDSPLHF.

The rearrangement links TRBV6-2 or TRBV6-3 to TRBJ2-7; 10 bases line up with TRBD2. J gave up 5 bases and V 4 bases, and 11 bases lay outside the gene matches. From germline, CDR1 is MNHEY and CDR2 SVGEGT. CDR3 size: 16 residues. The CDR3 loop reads CASSSFRTSGSHEQYF. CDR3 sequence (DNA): TGTGCCAGCAGTTCGTTTCGGACTAGCGGTTCCCACGAGCAGTACTTC.

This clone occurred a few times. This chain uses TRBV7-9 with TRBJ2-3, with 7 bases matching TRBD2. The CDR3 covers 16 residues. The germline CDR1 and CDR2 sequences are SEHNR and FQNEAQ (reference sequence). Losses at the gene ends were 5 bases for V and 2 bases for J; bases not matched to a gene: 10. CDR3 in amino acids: CASSDTSVGATDTQYF. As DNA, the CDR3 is TGTGCCAGCAGCGATACTAGCGTGGGAGCCACAGATACGCAGTATTTT.

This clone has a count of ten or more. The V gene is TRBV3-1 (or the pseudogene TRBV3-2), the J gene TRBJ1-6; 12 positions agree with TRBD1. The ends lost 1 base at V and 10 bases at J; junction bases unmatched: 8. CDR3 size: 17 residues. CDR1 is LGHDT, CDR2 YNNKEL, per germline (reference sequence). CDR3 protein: CASSQGHRDRGLSPLHF. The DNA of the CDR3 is TGTGCCAGCAGCCAAGGACATCGGGACAGGGGGCTCTCACCCCTCCACTTT.

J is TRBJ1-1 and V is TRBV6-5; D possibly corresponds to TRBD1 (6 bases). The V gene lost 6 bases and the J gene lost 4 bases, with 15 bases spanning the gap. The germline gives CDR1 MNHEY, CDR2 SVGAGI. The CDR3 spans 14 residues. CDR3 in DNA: TGTGCCAGCAGACCCAGGACAGTGTCCACTGAAGCTTTCTTT. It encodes CASRPRTVSTEAFF.

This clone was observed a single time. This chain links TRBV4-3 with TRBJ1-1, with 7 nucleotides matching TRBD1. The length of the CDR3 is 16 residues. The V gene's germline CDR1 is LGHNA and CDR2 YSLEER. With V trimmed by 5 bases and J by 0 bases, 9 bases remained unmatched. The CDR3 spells CASSIRQGTLNTEAFF. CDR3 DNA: TGCGCCAGCAGCATACGACAGGGAACTTTGAACACTGAAGCTTTCTTT.

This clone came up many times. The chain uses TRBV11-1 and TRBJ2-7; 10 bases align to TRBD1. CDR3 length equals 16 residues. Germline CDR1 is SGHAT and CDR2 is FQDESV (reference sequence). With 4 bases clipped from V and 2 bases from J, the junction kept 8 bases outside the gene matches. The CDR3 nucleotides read TGTGCCAGCAGCTCGTCGGGACAGGGGTTAACCTACGAGCAGTACTTC. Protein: CASSSSGQGLTYEQYF.

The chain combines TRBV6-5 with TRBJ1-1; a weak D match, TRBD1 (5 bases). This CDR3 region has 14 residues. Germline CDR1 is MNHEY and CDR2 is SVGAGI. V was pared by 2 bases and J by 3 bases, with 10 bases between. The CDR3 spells CASSYQQEHTEAFF. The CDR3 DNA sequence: TGTGCCAGCAGTTACCAACAGGAGCACACTGAAGCTTTCTTT.

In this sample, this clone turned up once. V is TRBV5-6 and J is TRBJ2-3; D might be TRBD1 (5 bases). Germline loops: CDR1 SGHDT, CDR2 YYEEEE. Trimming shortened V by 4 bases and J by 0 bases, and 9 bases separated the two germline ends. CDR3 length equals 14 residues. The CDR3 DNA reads TGTGCCAGCAGCCTACAGGAGAGCACAGATACGCAGTATTTT. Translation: CASSLQESTDTQYF.

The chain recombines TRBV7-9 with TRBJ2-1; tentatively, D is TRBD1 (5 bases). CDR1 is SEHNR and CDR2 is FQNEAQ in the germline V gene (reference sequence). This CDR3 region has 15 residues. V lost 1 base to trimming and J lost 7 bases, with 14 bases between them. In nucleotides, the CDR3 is TGTGCCAGCAGCTTAGTTGGTCTGGGGCTGAATGAGCAGTTCTTC. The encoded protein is CASSLVGLGLNEQFF. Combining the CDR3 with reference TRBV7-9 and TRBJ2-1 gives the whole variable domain DTGVSQNPRHKITKRGQNVTFRCDPISEHNRLYWYRQTLGQGPEFLTYFQNEAQLEKSRLLSDRFSAERPKGSFSTLEIQRTEQGDSAMYLCASSLVGLGLNEQFFGPGTRLTVL.

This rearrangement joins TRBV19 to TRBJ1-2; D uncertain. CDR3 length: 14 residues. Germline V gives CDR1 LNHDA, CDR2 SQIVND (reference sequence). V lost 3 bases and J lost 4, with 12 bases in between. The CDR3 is CASSIWRLGYGYTF. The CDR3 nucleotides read TGTGCCAGTAGTATTTGGCGACTTGGCTATGGCTACACCTTC.